This TCR beta chain was identified during a study of control samples from healthy donors and cancer patients. Sequencing was performed with immunoSEQ multiplex PCR; in TCRdb, only in-frame clones are kept and a portion is missing. Of fewer than 200,000 clones in the sample, 95% to 96% were seen once. This CDR3 contains 15 residues. Germline V gives CDR1 MNHNY, CDR2 SVGAGI (reference sequence). With 2 bases removed from V and 4 bases from J, the gap between germline ends came to 9 bases. The sequencing input was blood. This sequence originates from a woman aged 25 to 45 in good health. V is TRBV6-6 and J is TRBJ1-6; D ambiguous. The CDR3 DNA reads as TGTGCCAGCAGTTACCTGCCGGCGTATAATTCACCCCTCCACTTT. Amino acid sequence: CASSYLPAYNSPLHF.